This TCR beta chain was retrieved from a study of shared clonotypes between healthy human individuals (dated by TCRdb to the early 2020s). The study in broad terms: The cohort included three men and two women between 18 and 49 years of age. For each donor, three plates each were used for CD4 naive and CD4 memory, two plates were used for CD8 naive, and one plate was used for CD8 memory. To estimate repertoire size and how much clonotypes are shared between individuals, the study performed deep sequencing of blood TCR repertoires from 4 to 6 healthy adults. To increase sequencing depth and limit assay-specific biases, TCR repertoire library preparation and sequencing were carried out by different laboratories using diverse techniques. Leukapheresis yielded between about 0.8 and 8.9 billion PBMCs per donor. Study-wide findings and limitations: Rarefaction of sorted-subset datasets indicated incomplete sequencing despite the large sequencing depth. Only blood was sampled, and tissue TCR repertoires likely differ from those in blood. Naive subsets generally had larger estimated clonotype richness than memory subsets. Pairwise subsampling led to the expectation that sequencing depth would affect the degree of clonotype sharing among donors. Across a handful of donors, about 5% of naive CD4, approximately 3.6% of naive CD8, about 2.3% of memory CD4, and roughly 0.4% of memory CD8 clonotypes were shared. Higher generation probabilities were observed for clonotypes shared by all four sorted-subset donors than for non-shared clonotypes. The small number of donors limited the genetic and exposure-history diversity represented.

Based on the germline V gene, the CDR1 and CDR2 sequences are SGHTA and FQGNSA. The CDR3 starts with the cysteine, ends with the phenylalanine, and has 12 residues. Only the CDR3 DNA is retained, 36 bases long and in frame from the first base. V is reduced by 4 bases and J by 6 bases, leaving a spacing of 10 bases between them. Turning to this clone: Its recognized antigen is unknown. No base qualities exist here, and no much larger clone lies one base off it.

Healthy HIV-negative adults with no recently reported acute infections or vaccinations were included as donors. All donors were Caucasian adults living in Nashville, Tennessee, USA. CD4+ T cells were enriched by magnetic negative selection; naive cells were then positively selected on CD45RA, and the negative fraction formed the memory subset. Blood was obtained by leukapheresis, after which PBMCs were separated by Ficoll-Histopaque density gradient centrifugation and cryopreserved in liquid nitrogen vapor phase. Analytical flow cytometry was used to check the purity and quantity of each magnetically sorted T cell population. Genomic DNA was isolated from every sorted fraction and measured by UV absorbance on a Nanodrop 2000c. TCR CDR3 regions were amplified from genomic DNA by multiplex PCR using the deep immunoSEQ assay. For each cell subset, the extracted genomic DNA was distributed evenly across all wells of several immunoSEQ 96-well plates, and each plate served as one replicate. Each replicate PCR for sorted subsets received roughly 0.2 ug genomic DNA, equal to 28,000 or so T cell genomes. Purified libraries were measured with a Qubit 3.0 fluorometer, size-checked on a Bioanalyzer 2100, and measured again with the KAPA Library Quantification kit. Every immunoSEQ 96-well plate was sequenced on a separate single-read 150-cycle Illumina NextSeq 550 flow cell. The source study handled its data this way. Because the immunoSEQ output held only junctional sequences and lacked quality scores, the filtering could not match the filtering applied to full-length reads. Sequences were annotated with PyIR, a Python wrapper for IgBLAST v1.9, using IMGT germline references to assign V/J genes and CDR3. Reads were filtered out if the reads had weak V/J assignments (E-value above 1e-6), no CDR3, stop codons, out-of-frame junctions, or ambiguous translated residues. V3J clonotypes were defined by identical inferred V gene, J gene, and CDR3 amino acid sequence. The percentage overlap between two repertoires was calculated by dividing the number of shared unique clonotypes by the size of the smaller repertoire. RTK rarefaction, the Chao1 estimator, and Recon v2.1 estimates of unobserved clonotypes were used to assess repertoire richness. OLGA was used to compute generation probabilities for all TCRbeta clonotypes that the gDNA method yielded from four donors. TCRdb obtained this table from immuneACCESS and retained in-frame rearrangements with V and J assigned. These tables miss some clones; where compared with another copy, unresolved V genes account for less than half of the shortfall, and the remainder is unexplained. V and J calls and clone size come straight from that table; D and trimming were deduced from the DNA. This sample gives a few million clones in total; around nine tenths of them show up just once. The ten largest clones take up around 0.14% of the sample.

The origin of this receptor is a man between 18 and 29 years old in good health. Sample: naive CD4+ T cells sorted from blood. Per the publication, the cell subset or site label means: CD45RA+ positively selected. Recombination joined TRBV7-2 with TRBJ2-7, with no reliable assignment of the D segment. The nucleotide sequence is TGTGCCAGCAGCTCGTCAGCCCTCGAGCAGTACTTC. This sequence encodes CASSSSALEQYF.